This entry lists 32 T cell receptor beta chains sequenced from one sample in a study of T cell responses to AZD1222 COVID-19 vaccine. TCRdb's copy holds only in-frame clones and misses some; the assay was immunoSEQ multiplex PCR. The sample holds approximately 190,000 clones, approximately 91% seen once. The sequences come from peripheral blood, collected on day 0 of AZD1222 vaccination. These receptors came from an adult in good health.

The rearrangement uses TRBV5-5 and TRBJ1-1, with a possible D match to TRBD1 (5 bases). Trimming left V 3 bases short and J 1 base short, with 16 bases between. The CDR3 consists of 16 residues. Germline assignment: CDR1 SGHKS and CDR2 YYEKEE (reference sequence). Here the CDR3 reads CASSSLGGYGNTEAFF. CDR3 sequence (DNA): TGTGCCAGCAGCTCCTTGGGGGGGTACGGGAACACTGAAGCTTTCTTT.

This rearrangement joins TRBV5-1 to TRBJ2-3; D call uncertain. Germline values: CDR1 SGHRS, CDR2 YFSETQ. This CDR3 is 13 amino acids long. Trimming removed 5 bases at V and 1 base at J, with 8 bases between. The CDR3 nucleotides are TGCGCCAGCAGTGTCCAGGGCACAGATACGCAGTATTTT. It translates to CASSVQGTDTQYF.

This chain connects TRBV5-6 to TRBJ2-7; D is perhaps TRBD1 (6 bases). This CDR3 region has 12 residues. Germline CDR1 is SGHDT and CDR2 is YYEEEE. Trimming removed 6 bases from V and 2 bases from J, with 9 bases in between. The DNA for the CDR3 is TGTGCCAGCATGGACAGAACCTACGAGCAGTACTTC. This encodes CASMDRTYEQYF.

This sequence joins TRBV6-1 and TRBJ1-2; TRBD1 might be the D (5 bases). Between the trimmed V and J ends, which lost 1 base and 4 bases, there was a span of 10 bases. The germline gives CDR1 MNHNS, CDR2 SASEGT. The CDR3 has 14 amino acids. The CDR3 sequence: CASSEELRGYGYTF. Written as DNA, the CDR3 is TGTGCCAGCAGTGAAGAGTTAAGGGGCTATGGCTACACCTTC.

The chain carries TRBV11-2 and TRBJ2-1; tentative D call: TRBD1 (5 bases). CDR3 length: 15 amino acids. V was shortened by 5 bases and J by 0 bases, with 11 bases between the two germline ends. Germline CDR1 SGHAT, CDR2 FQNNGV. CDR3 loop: CASSQQASSYNEQFF. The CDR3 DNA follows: TGTGCCAGCAGCCAACAGGCAAGCTCCTACAATGAGCAGTTCTTC.

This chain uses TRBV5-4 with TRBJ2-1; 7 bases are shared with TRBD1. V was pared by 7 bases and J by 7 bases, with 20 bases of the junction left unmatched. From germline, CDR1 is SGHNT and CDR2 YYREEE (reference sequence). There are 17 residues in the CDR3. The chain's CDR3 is CASGKGQGVSGPNEQFF. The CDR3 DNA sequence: TGTGCCAGCGGAAAAGGGCAGGGGGTATCCGGACCTAATGAGCAGTTCTTC.

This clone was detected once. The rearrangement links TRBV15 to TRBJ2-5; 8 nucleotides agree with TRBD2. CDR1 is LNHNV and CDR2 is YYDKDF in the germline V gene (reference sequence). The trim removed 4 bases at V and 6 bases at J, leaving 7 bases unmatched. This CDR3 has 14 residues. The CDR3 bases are TGTGCCACCAGCAACGGGGGGGCCGGGAAGACCCAGTACTTC. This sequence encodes CATSNGGAGKTQYF.

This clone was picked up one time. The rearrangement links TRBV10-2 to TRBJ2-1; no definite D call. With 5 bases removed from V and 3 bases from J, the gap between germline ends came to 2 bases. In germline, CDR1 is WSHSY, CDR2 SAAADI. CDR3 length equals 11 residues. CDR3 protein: CASSNYNEQFF. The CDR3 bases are TGCGCCAGCAGTAACTACAATGAGCAGTTCTTC.

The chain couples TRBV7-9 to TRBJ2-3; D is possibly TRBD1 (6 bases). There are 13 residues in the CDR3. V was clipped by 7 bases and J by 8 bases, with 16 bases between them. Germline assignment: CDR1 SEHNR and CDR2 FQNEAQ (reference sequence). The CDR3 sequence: CASTLSGDGTQYF. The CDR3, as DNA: TGTGCCAGCACCCTATCAGGGGATGGTACGCAGTATTTT.

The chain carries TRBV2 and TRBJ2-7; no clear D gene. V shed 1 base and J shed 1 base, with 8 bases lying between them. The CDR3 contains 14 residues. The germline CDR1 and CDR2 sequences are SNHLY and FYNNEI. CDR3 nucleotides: TGTGCCAGCAGTGAAGTCTTGGGTTCCTACGAGCAGTACTTC. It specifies CASSEVLGSYEQYF. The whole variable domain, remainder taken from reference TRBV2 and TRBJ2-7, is EPEVTQTPSHQVTQMGQEVILRCVPISNHLYFYWYRQILGQKVEFLVSFYNNEISEKSEIFDDQFSVERPDGSNFTLKIRSTKLEDSAMYFCASSEVLGSYEQYFGPGTRLTVT.

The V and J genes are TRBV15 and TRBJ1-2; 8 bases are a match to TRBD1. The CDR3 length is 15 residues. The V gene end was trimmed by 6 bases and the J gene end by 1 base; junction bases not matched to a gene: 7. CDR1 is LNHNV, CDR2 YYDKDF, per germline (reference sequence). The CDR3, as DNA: TGTGCCACCAGAAATCAGGGGGCTAGTAACTATGGCTACACCTTC. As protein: CATRNQGASNYGYTF.

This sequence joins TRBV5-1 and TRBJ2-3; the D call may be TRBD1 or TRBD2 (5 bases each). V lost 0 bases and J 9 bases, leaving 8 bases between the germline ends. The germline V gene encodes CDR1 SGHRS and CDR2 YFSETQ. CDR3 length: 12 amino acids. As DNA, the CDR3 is TGCGCCAGCAGCTTGGATGAGGGGACGCAGTATTTT. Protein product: CASSLDEGTQYF.

CDR3 protein: CSASLGEGYTF. The CDR3 DNA is TGCAGTGCTAGTCTGGGGGAGGGCTACACCTTC. This chain joins TRBV20-1 and TRBJ1-2; D possibly corresponds to TRBD1 (5 bases). Germline CDR1 reads DFQATT; CDR2 reads SNEGSKA (reference sequence). The CDR3 length is 11 residues. V was clipped by 3 bases and J by 8 bases, with 10 bases between them.

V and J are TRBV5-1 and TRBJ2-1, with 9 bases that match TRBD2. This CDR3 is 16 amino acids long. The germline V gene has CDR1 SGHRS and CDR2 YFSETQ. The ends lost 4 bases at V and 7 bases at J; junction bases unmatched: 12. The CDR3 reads CASSHQGGRAGNEQFF. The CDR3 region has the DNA TGCGCCAGCAGCCATCAAGGCGGGAGGGCGGGGAATGAGCAGTTCTTC. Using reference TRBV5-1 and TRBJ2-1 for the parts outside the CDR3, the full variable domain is KAGVTQTPRYLIKTRGQQVTLSCSPISGHRSVSWYQQTPGQGLQFLFEYFSETQRNKGNFPGRFSGRQFSNSRSEMNVSTLELGDSALYLCASSHQGGRAGNEQFFGPGTRLTVL.

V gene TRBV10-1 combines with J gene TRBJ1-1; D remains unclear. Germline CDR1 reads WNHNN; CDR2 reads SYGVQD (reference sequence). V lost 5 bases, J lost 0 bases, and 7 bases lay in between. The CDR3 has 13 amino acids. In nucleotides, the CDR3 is TGCGCCAGCAGTTCCGGTATGAACACTGAAGCTTTCTTT. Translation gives CASSSGMNTEAFF.

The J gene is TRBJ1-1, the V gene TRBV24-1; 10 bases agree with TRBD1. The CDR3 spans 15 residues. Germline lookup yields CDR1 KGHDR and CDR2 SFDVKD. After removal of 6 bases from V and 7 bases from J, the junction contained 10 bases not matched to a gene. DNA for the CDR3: TGTGCCACCAGTCGGGCCGGGACAGGGGCCGGTGAAGCTTTCTTT. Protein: CATSRAGTGAGEAFF.

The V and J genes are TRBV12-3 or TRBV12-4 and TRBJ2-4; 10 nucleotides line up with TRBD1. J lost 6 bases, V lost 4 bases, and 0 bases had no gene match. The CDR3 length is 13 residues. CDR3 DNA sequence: TGTGCCAGCAGTTGGACAGGGGGAAACATTCAGTACTTC. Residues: CASSWTGGNIQYF.

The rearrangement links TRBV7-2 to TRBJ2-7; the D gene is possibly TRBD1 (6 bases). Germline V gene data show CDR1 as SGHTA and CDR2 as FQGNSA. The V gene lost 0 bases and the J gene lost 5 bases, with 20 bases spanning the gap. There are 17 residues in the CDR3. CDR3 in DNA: TGTGCCAGCAGCTTAGCGACAGGCAATACACGGTACGACGAGCAGTACTTC. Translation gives CASSLATGNTRYDEQYF.

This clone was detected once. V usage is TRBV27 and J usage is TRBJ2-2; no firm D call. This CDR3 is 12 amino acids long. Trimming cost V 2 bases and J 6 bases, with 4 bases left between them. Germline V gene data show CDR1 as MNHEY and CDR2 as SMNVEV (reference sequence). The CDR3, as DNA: TGTGCCAGCAGTTTACCGGCCGGGGAGCTGTTTTTT. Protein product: CASSLPAGELFF.

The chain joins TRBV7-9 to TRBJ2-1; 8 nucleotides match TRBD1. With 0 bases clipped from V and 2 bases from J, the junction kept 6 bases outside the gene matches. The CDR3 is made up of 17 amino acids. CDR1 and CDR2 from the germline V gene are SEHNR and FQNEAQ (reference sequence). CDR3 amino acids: CASSLALTQGAYNEQFF. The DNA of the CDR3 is TGTGCCAGCAGCTTAGCGCTAACACAGGGGGCCTACAATGAGCAGTTCTTC.

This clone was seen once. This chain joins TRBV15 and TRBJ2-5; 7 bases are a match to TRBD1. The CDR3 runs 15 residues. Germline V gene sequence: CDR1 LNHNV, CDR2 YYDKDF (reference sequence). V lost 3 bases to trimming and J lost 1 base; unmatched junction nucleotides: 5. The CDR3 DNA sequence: TGTGCCACCAGCAGCCAGGACAGGTTCCAAGAGACCCAGTACTTC. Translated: CATSSQDRFQETQYF. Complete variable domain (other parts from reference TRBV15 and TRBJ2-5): DAMVIQNPRYQVTQFGKPVTLSCSQTLNHNVMYWYQQKSSQAPKLLFHYYDKDFNNEADTPDNFQSRRPNTSFCFLDIRSPGLGDTAMYLCATSSQDRFQETQYFGPGTRLLVL.

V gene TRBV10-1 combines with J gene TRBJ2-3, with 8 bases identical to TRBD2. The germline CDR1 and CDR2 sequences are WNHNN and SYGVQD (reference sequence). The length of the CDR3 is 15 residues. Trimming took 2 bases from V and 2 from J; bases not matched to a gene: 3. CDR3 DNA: TGCGCCAGCAGTGAGCATAGCGGGGACACAGATACGCAGTATTTT. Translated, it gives CASSEHSGDTDTQYF.

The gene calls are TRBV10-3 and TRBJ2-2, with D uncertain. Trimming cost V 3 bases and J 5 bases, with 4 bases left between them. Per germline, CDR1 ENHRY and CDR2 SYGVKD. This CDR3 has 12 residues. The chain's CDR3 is CAISDVTGELFF. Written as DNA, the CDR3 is TGTGCCATCAGTGACGTAACCGGGGAGCTGTTTTTT.

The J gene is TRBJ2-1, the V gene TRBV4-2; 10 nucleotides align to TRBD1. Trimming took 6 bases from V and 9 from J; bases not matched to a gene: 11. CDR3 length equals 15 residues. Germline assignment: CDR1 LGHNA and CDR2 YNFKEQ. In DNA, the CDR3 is TGTGCCAGCAGGCAGGGACAGGGGTTAAAGGGTGAGCAGTTCTTC. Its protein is CASRQGQGLKGEQFF.

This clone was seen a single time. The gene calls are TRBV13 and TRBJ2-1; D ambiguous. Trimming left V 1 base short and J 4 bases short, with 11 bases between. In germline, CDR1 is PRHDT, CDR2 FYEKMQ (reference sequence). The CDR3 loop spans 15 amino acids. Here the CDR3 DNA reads TGTGCCAGCAGCTTAGCTAGAGTTGGTTACAATGAGCAGTTCTTC. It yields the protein CASSLARVGYNEQFF.

In nucleotides, the CDR3 is TGTGCCAGAAAAGAAAACAATGAGCAGTTCTTC. Translation gives CARKENNEQFF. The rearrangement links TRBV21-1 to TRBJ2-1. TRBV21-1 is termed a pseudogene. This CDR3 spans 11 amino acids.

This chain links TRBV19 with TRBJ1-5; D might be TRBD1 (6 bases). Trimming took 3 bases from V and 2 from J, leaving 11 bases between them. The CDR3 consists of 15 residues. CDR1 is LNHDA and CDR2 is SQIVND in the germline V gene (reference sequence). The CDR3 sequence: CASSIWGAGNQPQHF. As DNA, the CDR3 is TGTGCCAGTAGTATCTGGGGGGCGGGCAATCAGCCCCAGCATTTT.

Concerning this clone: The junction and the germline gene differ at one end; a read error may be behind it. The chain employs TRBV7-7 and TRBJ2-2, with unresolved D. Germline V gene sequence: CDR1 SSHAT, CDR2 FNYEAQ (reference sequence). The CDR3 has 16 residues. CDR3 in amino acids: CASSLAGPGIAGELFF. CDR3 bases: TGTGCTAGCAGCTTAGCCGGGCCAGGTATTGCCGGGGAGCTGTTTTTT.

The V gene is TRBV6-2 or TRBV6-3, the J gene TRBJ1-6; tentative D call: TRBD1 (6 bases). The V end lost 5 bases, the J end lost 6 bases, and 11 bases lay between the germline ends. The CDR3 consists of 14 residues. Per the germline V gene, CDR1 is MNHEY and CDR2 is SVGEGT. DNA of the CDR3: TGTGCCAGCAGTCGGGACATTCTTAATTCACCCCTCCACTTT. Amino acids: CASSRDILNSPLHF.

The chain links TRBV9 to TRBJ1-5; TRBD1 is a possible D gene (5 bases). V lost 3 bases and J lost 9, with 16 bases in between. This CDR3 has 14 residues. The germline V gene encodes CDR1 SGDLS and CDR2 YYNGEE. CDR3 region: CASSARGSMWPQHF. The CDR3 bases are TGTGCCAGCAGCGCGAGGGGCTCCATGTGGCCCCAGCATTTT.

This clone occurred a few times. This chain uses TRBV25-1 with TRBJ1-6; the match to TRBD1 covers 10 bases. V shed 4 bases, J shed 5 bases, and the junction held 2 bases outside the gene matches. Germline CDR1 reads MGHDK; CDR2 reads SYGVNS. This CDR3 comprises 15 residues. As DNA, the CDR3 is TGTGCCAGCAGTGCGGGACAGGGGAATAATTCACCCCTCCACTTT. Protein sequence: CASSAGQGNNSPLHF.

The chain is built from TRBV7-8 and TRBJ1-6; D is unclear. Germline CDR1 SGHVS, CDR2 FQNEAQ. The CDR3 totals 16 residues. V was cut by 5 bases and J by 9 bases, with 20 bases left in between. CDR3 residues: CASSPATPLSSSPLHF. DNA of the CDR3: TGTGCCAGCAGCCCAGCTACACCGTTGAGTTCTTCACCCCTCCACTTT.